This T cell receptor (beta chain) was found in a study of OX40 agonist ivuxolimab in advanced cancers. Germline V gene data show CDR1 as LGHNA and CDR2 as YSLEER. Trimming cost V 5 bases and J 4 bases, with 14 bases left between them. The CDR3 loop spans 15 amino acids. Generated by immunoSEQ multiplex PCR, the TCRdb table keeps only in-frame clones and is missing some. The table lists about 58,000 clones, approximately 80% of them singletons. The TCR comes from an adult with an advanced solid tumor such as melanoma, head and neck, liver or kidney cancer. Material: CD4+ or CD8+ T cells sorted from blood, obtained in a trial of the OX40 agonist ivuxolimab. The chain carries TRBV4-3 and TRBJ1-4, with D maybe TRBD1 (5 bases). CDR3 residues: CASSGTGRGNEKLFF. In DNA, the CDR3 is TGCGCCAGCAGCGGAACGGGAAGGGGTAATGAAAAACTGTTTTTT.